This entry features one T cell receptor (beta chain) sequence. This entry belongs to a study of blood T cell repertoires in COVID-19. Germline-derived CDR1 and CDR2 are SGDLS and YYNGEE. V lost 2 bases, J lost 4 bases, and 5 bases stayed unmatched. This CDR3 has 15 residues. Sequencing was performed with immunoSEQ multiplex PCR; in TCRdb, only in-frame clones are kept and a portion is missing. The sample comprises about 230,000 clones, 70% to 90% of which are singletons, and around a tenth rests with the top ten. The TCR comes from a man aged 50 or older with COVID-19, enrolled during active disease. The sequencing input was peripheral blood. The chain links TRBV9 to TRBJ2-3; 9 bases line up with TRBD1. CDR3 protein: CASSVQTGGPDTQYF. The DNA for the CDR3 is TGTGCCAGCAGCGTTCAGACAGGGGGTCCAGATACGCAGTATTTT.